Listed here are 30 T cell receptor beta chains from one sample, sequenced in a study of a mutant IDH1 vaccine in newly diagnosed glioma. Repertoires were generated with immunoSEQ multiplex PCR, while TCRdb's copy carries only in-frame clones and drops some. Found here are fewer than 35,000 clones, around 87% of them singletons; the top ten hold approximately 2.3%. The antigens these receptors bind are not known. Time point reported: week 23, last vaccination. Topical imiquimod accompanied each vaccine dose, which consisted of 300 ug of mutant IDH1 20-mer peptide. The material was PBMCs, obtained from a glioma patient whose treatment included an IDH1 peptide vaccine. The receptors here all came from a man aged 40-49 years with glioma.

The genes are TRBV11-2 and TRBJ1-4; D perhaps matches TRBD1 (5 bases). With 5 bases removed from V and 7 bases from J, the gap between germline ends came to 14 bases. Germline CDR1 is SGHAT and CDR2 is FQNNGV. The CDR3 is 14 amino acids. The CDR3 bases are TGTGCCAGCAGCCTGACAGAGTACGGTGAAAAACTGTTTTTT. It specifies CASSLTEYGEKLFF.

This clone turned up a few times. The chain uses TRBV15 and TRBJ2-7; 8 bases are shared with TRBD2. Germline V gives CDR1 LNHNV, CDR2 YYDKDF (reference sequence). V dropped 0 bases and J dropped 4; count of bases not matched to a gene: 8. The CDR3 covers 16 residues. The CDR3 region is CATSRDWRGVGYEQYV. The CDR3 DNA sequence: TGTGCCACCAGCAGAGATTGGCGGGGGGTAGGATACGAGCAGTACGTC.

The rearrangement uses TRBV7-9 and TRBJ2-7; TRBD2 matches at 7 bases. Trimming cost V 5 bases and J 6 bases; bases outside gene matches: 13. The germline V gene encodes CDR1 SEHNR and CDR2 FQNEAQ (reference sequence). The CDR3 consists of 15 residues. CDR3 bases: TGTGCCAGCAGCGGCTGGTGGACTAGTCCCGCCGAGCAGTACTTC. Translated: CASSGWWTSPAEQYF.

This clone was found once. CDR3 region: CASSIGHSRDEQFF. Here the CDR3 DNA reads TGTGCCAGTAGTATCGGACACAGTAGGGATGAGCAGTTCTTC. This rearrangement joins TRBV19 to TRBJ2-1, with a weak D call TRBD1 (5 bases). The CDR3 loop spans 14 amino acids. V lost 3 bases and J lost 8, with 14 bases in between. The germline V gene has CDR1 LNHDA and CDR2 SQIVND (reference sequence).

CDR3 sequence: CASAVTGTSAYEQYF. CDR3 nucleotides: TGTGCCAGTGCGGTTACCGGGACTAGCGCCTACGAGCAGTACTTC. The rearrangement uses TRBV6-1 and TRBJ2-7, with 10 nucleotides matching TRBD2. CDR1 and CDR2 (germline): MNHNS, SASEGT. The CDR3 consists of 15 residues. The ends lost 9 bases at V and 2 bases at J; junction bases unmatched: 10.

This chain connects TRBV4-2 to TRBJ1-5, with TRBD1 identical over 9 bases. The ends lost 0 bases at V and 5 bases at J; junction bases unmatched: 2. CDR3 length: 15 residues. The germline CDR1 and CDR2 sequences are LGHNA and YNFKEQ. The CDR3 DNA follows: TGTGCCAGCAGCCAAGAAGGGACAGGGTATCAGCCCCAGCATTTT. This encodes CASSQEGTGYQPQHF.

The J gene is TRBJ2-3, the V gene TRBV6-4; the D gene is possibly TRBD2 (5 bases). Trimming took 6 bases from V and 5 from J, leaving 15 bases between them. The CDR3 has 14 residues. The V gene's germline CDR1 is MRHNA and CDR2 SNTAGT. DNA of the CDR3: TGTGCCAGCAGCTTTGGCGGGCTTGAAGATACGCAGTATTTT. Protein: CASSFGGLEDTQYF.

The gene calls are TRBV5-1 and TRBJ1-1; tentatively, D is TRBD1 (6 bases). This CDR3 is built from 14 residues. CDR1 is SGHRS, CDR2 YFSETQ, per germline. V lost 4 bases, J lost 3 bases, and 13 bases lay in between. The CDR3 DNA reads TGCGCCAGCAGCCCCGAACAGGGAGACACTGAAGCTTTCTTT. It codes for CASSPEQGDTEAFF.

J is TRBJ1-1 and V is TRBV7-9; tentatively, D is TRBD1 (5 bases). Germline-derived CDR1 and CDR2 are SEHNR and FQNEAQ (reference sequence). The CDR3 is 15 residues long. Trimming took 2 bases from V and 1 from J, leaving 11 bases between them. The CDR3 region is CASSLLGRTNTEAFF. The CDR3 nucleotides read TGTGCCAGCAGCTTACTGGGACGGACGAACACTGAAGCTTTCTTT.

The chain has TRBV5-1 and TRBJ2-6; 9 bases fit TRBD1. Trimming cost V 0 bases and J 0 bases; bases outside gene matches: 4. Germline-derived CDR1 and CDR2 are SGHRS and YFSETQ. CDR3 length equals 18 residues. The chain's CDR3 is CASSLAGQGISGANVLTF. CDR3 DNA sequence: TGCGCCAGCAGCTTGGCTGGACAGGGGATCTCTGGGGCCAACGTCCTGACTTTC.

The CDR3 spells CATSPGNTISEGYTF. The CDR3 nucleotides read TGTGCCACCAGCCCGGGGAACACTATCTCCGAGGGCTACACCTTC. The chain joins TRBV15 to TRBJ1-2; unclear D gene. Germline V gene sequence: CDR1 LNHNV, CDR2 YYDKDF (reference sequence). The CDR3 spans 15 residues. The V gene lost 5 bases and the J gene lost 8 bases, with 21 bases spanning the gap. The full variable domain, with the rest looked up from reference TRBV15 and TRBJ1-2, is DAMVIQNPRYQVTQFGKPVTLSCSQTLNHNVMYWYQQKSSQAPKLLFHYYDKDFNNEADTPDNFQSRRPNTSFCFLDIRSPGLGDTAMYLCATSPGNTISEGYTFGSGTRLTVV.

This clone was found once. The chain combines TRBV14 with TRBJ2-7; the match to TRBD1 covers 7 bases. J gave up 6 bases and V 0 bases, and 2 bases lay outside the gene matches. The CDR3 has 13 residues. Germline V gives CDR1 SGHDN, CDR2 FVKESK. The CDR3 region has the DNA TGTGCCAGCAGCCAAGAAAGGGGGCGCGAGCAGTACTTC. Amino acid sequence: CASSQERGREQYF.

Comments on this clone: One end of the junction fails to match germline, which may point to a read error. V usage is TRBV4-1 and J usage is TRBJ1-1, with D possibly matching TRBD1 (5 bases). Germline CDR1 and CDR2: MGHRA and YSYEKL. This CDR3 region has 16 residues. CDR3 sequence: CASSQGTTTVNTEALF. CDR3 nucleotides: TGCGCCAGCAGCCAAGGGACAACGACAGTAAACACTGAAGCTCTCTTT.

The chain combines TRBV5-1 with TRBJ1-4; 7 nucleotides align to TRBD1. V shed 2 bases, J shed 8 bases, and the junction held 6 bases outside the gene matches. The germline V gene encodes CDR1 SGHRS and CDR2 YFSETQ. CDR3 length: 14 amino acids. The chain's CDR3 is CASSLDRAEEKLFF. CDR3 nucleotides: TGCGCCAGCAGCTTAGACAGGGCGGAGGAAAAACTGTTTTTT.

The V gene is TRBV7-3, the J gene TRBJ2-3, with TRBD2 as a possible D gene (6 bases). This CDR3 spans 16 amino acids. Deletions cut 5 bases from V and 4 bases from J, with 19 bases between. Germline CDR1 is SGHTA and CDR2 is FQGTGA. The CDR3: CASSALGGVGSDTQYF. CDR3 nucleotides: TGTGCCAGCAGCGCTCTCGGGGGAGTCGGGTCAGATACGCAGTATTTT.

This chain links TRBV4-1 with TRBJ1-4, with 7 nucleotides matching TRBD1. V lost 0 bases, J lost 4 bases, and 2 bases stayed unmatched. CDR1 MGHRA and CDR2 YSYEKL come from the germline V gene. The length of the CDR3 is 15 residues. The CDR3: CASSQDGTVNEKLFF. The CDR3 DNA is TGCGCCAGCAGCCAAGATGGGACAGTTAATGAAAAACTGTTTTTT.

The V and J genes are TRBV25-1 and TRBJ1-5, with TRBD1 matching over 7 bases. CDR3 length: 15 residues. Germline V gene lookup returns CDR1 MGHDK and CDR2 SYGVNS. Unmatched junction bases numbered 5, after V lost 3 bases and J lost 3 bases. The CDR3 sequence: CASSDTRGSNQPQHF. The CDR3 bases are TGTGCCAGCAGTGATACCAGGGGGTCCAATCAGCCCCAGCATTTT.

The rearrangement links TRBV9 to TRBJ1-1; no reliable D call. Per the germline V gene, CDR1 is SGDLS and CDR2 is YYNGEE. CDR3 size: 14 residues. Between the trimmed V and J ends, which lost 0 bases and 1 base, there was a span of 7 bases. The CDR3 sequence: CASSVGQTNTEAFF. CDR3 sequence (DNA): TGTGCCAGCAGCGTAGGGCAGACGAACACTGAAGCTTTCTTT.

This clone appeared a few times. The chain links TRBV6-6 to TRBJ1-1; tentative D call: TRBD1 (5 bases). The germline CDR1 and CDR2 sequences are MNHNY and SVGAGI (reference sequence). V was pared by 9 bases and J by 0 bases, with 8 bases between. This CDR3 region has 12 residues. Here the CDR3 reads CASRQLNTEAFF. In DNA, the CDR3 is TGTGCCAGTCGACAGCTGAACACTGAAGCTTTCTTT.

V and J are TRBV25-1 and TRBJ1-1; no clear D. CDR1 and CDR2 from the germline V gene are MGHDK and SYGVNS. V gave up 2 bases and J gave up 3 bases, with 7 bases separating them. The CDR3 length is 13 residues. The CDR3 sequence: CASSEKGYTEAFF. In DNA form, the CDR3 reads TGTGCCAGCAGTGAAAAGGGTTACACTGAAGCTTTCTTT.

The chain employs TRBV27 and TRBJ2-7; D is possibly TRBD2 (6 bases). The CDR3 sequence is 14 residues long. Germline-derived CDR1 and CDR2 are MNHEY and SMNVEV (reference sequence). With 4 bases removed from V and 2 bases from J, the gap between germline ends came to 12 bases. CDR3 in amino acids: CASSSRLVPYEQYF. The CDR3 region has the DNA TGTGCCAGCAGTTCTCGACTAGTACCCTACGAGCAGTACTTC.

The genes are TRBV7-6 and TRBJ2-7; D gene uncertain. V shed 6 bases and J shed 0 bases, with 21 bases lying between them. Looked up from germline, CDR1 is SGHVS and CDR2 is FNYEAQ. The CDR3 spans 17 residues. The CDR3 DNA follows: TGTGCCAGCAGTTTTGGGGATCAGACAAGGAGCTCCTACGAGCAGTACGTC. Translation gives CASSFGDQTRSSYEQYV.

This chain links TRBV2 with TRBJ2-5; tentatively, D is TRBD1 (7 bases). The germline V gene encodes CDR1 SNHLY and CDR2 FYNNEI. The V end lost 11 bases, the J end lost 5 bases, and 18 bases lay between the germline ends. The CDR3 totals 13 residues. CDR3 in DNA: TGTGCCGTAAGGATCAGGGGGGTGGAGACCCAGTACTTC. This gives the protein CAVRIRGVETQYF.

This rearrangement joins TRBV7-6 to TRBJ2-2; 7 nucleotides align to TRBD1. V shed 0 bases and J 4 bases; nucleotides not matched to a gene: 8. The CDR3 has 17 residues. Germline CDR1 and CDR2: SGHVS and FNYEAQ. The CDR3 is CASSLASGQIFTGELFF. Here the CDR3 DNA reads TGTGCCAGCAGCTTAGCCTCGGGACAGATATTCACCGGGGAGCTGTTTTTT.

J is TRBJ2-3 and V is TRBV4-2, with D uncertain. The CDR3 spans 14 residues. The V gene's germline CDR1 is LGHNA and CDR2 YNFKEQ. Trimming cost V 5 bases and J 7 bases, with 16 bases left between them. CDR3 coding DNA: TGTGCCAGCAGCTTCAGTCCCGAACAGAATACGCAGTATTTT. This translates into CASSFSPEQNTQYF.

J is TRBJ2-7 and V is TRBV28; 7 bases align to TRBD1. The CDR3 consists of 15 residues. The V and J ends lost 6 bases and 6 bases, in that order; junction bases with no gene match: 14. Looked up from germline, CDR1 is MDHEN and CDR2 is SYDVKM. CDR3 sequence (DNA): TGTGCCAGCAGCCCCGAGGACAGGAGCACATTCGAGCAGTACTTC. Protein: CASSPEDRSTFEQYF.

The chain links TRBV5-4 to TRBJ2-7; TRBD2 might be the D (5 bases). V was pared by 4 bases and J by 3 bases, with 8 bases between. CDR1 is SGHNT, CDR2 YYREEE, per germline (reference sequence). This CDR3 is built from 12 residues. Here the CDR3 reads CASSREGYEQYF. The CDR3 DNA reads TGTGCCAGCAGCCGCGAGGGCTACGAGCAGTACTTC.

V is TRBV18 and J is TRBJ1-5; 7 bases line up with TRBD1. The CDR3 spans 14 residues. The germline V gene has CDR1 KGHSH and CDR2 LQKENI. With 5 bases clipped from V and 7 bases from J, the junction kept 8 bases outside the gene matches. CDR3 in DNA: TGTGCCAGCTCATCTACAGGGGACGACCAGCCCCAGCATTTT. Protein sequence: CASSSTGDDQPQHF.

This clone showed up just once. The V gene is TRBV15, the J gene TRBJ2-5; TRBD2 is a possible D gene (5 bases). Germline lookup yields CDR1 LNHNV and CDR2 YYDKDF (reference sequence). The CDR3 has 13 residues. Trimming took 1 base from V and 4 from J, leaving 7 bases between them. CDR3 residues: CATSRVRGETQYF. CDR3 DNA: TGTGCCACCAGCAGAGTCCGGGGAGAGACCCAGTACTTC. Drawing the rest from reference TRBV15 and TRBJ2-5, the complete variable domain is DAMVIQNPRYQVTQFGKPVTLSCSQTLNHNVMYWYQQKSSQAPKLLFHYYDKDFNNEADTPDNFQSRRPNTSFCFLDIRSPGLGDTAMYLCATSRVRGETQYFGPGTRLLVL.

The chain recombines TRBV10-3 with TRBJ1-2; D possibly corresponds to TRBD1 (6 bases). The CDR3 is 15 residues long. Germline V gene sequence: CDR1 ENHRY, CDR2 SYGVKD. V was clipped by 3 bases and J by 2 bases, with 13 bases between them. The CDR3 loop is CAISDSQGPNYGYTF. CDR3 bases: TGTGCCATCAGTGATTCGCAGGGGCCCAACTATGGCTACACCTTC.